The 10 T cell receptor beta chains listed next were all sequenced from one sample in a study of metastatic and nonmetastatic thyroid tumors. TCRdb ran MiXCR on the PCR reads. Of around 19,000 clones listed, less than 20% are singletons. There were no patients who had received any treatment before thyroid surgery. The sequencing sample was made of blood. The receptors here all came from a female donor with papillary thyroid cancer or a benign thyroid nodule (not recorded which). Some clones in this sample may be carry-over from other donors' samples.

This clone has ten or more counts. J is TRBJ1-2 and V is TRBV5-6; no firm D call. CDR1 SGHDT and CDR2 YYEEEE come from the germline V gene. Trimming pared 0 bases from V and 1 base from J, leaving 4 bases between. The length of the CDR3 is 13 residues. CDR3 region: CASSLDNNYGYTF. The CDR3 bases are TGTGCCAGCAGCTTGGACAATAACTATGGCTACACCTTC.

This clone is termed medium-sized. The V and J genes are TRBV19 and TRBJ1-2, with D unresolved. V lost 5 bases to trimming and J lost 0 bases, with 10 bases between them. The CDR3 contains 14 residues. CDR1 LNHDA and CDR2 SQIVND come from the germline V gene (reference sequence). The CDR3, as DNA: TGTGCCAGTAGTGCCAGCCGAGCTAACTATGGCTACACCTTC. Its protein product is CASSASRANYGYTF.

This clone was observed many times. J is TRBJ2-7 and V is TRBV28, with D perhaps assigned TRBD1 or TRBD2 (6 bases each). The CDR3 is made up of 15 amino acids. Between the trimmed V and J ends, which lost 5 bases and 2 bases, there was a span of 16 bases. Per the germline V gene, CDR1 is MDHEN and CDR2 is SYDVKM. The CDR3 DNA is TGTGCCAGCAGTGACCACCCTCGGGGGCCCTACGAGCAGTACTTC. It translates to CASSDHPRGPYEQYF.

At least ten counts were recorded for this clone. The CDR3 nucleotides are TGCGCCAGCAGCTTGGCCGACAGACGGACTAGCGGGATGTTGGGGTTGGCCCAGTACTTC. Translating gives CASSLADRRTSGMLGLAQYF. The rearrangement uses TRBV5-1 and TRBJ2-5; 12 bases are shared with TRBD2. In germline, CDR1 is SGHRS, CDR2 YFSETQ. The CDR3 contains 20 residues. The trim removed 0 bases at V and 9 bases at J, leaving 21 bases unmatched.

This clone turned up a few times. The genes are TRBV12-3 or TRBV12-4 and TRBJ1-3; weak D call: TRBD1 (5 bases). The V gene lost 6 bases and the J gene lost 4 bases, with 13 bases spanning the gap. The length of the CDR3 is 14 residues. The CDR3 DNA follows: TGTGCCAGCAGCTCCTGGGACGGCGGAAACACCATATATTTT. It is translated as CASSSWDGGNTIYF.

V gene TRBV6-1 combines with J gene TRBJ1-6, with D possibly being TRBD1 (6 bases). V was trimmed by 7 bases and J by 4 bases, leaving 14 bases between them. This CDR3 region has 15 residues. The germline gives CDR1 MNHNS, CDR2 SASEGT. CDR3 residues: CASTLGGSYNSPLHF. CDR3 DNA: TGTGCCAGCACCCTAGGGGGGAGTTATAATTCACCCCTCCACTTT.

This clone was counted a few times. This sequence may be a read error, since a much larger clone differs from it by one base. The rearrangement uses TRBV27 and TRBJ1-4, with TRBD1 identical over 7 bases. The CDR3 totals 14 residues. Germline V lookup: CDR1 MNHEY, CDR2 SMNVEV (reference sequence). CDR3 protein: CASSFGGGNERLFF. The CDR3 DNA reads as TGTGCCAGCAGTTTCGGAGGGGGCAACGAAAGACTGTTTTTT.

Turning to this clone: A read error is possible here, since a much larger clone lies one base away. The identical CDR3 is also encoded by other nucleotide sequences in the sample. The J gene is TRBJ2-1, the V gene TRBV29-1; D might be TRBD1 (6 bases). The CDR3 loop spans 14 amino acids. Trimming pared 4 bases from V and 4 bases from J, leaving 14 bases between. Germline CDR1 and CDR2: SQVTM and ANQGSEA. The CDR3 nucleotides read TGCAGCGTTGTAAAAGGGGGTACATACAATGAGCAGTTCTTC. Residues: CSVVKGGTYNEQFF.

This clone has ten or more counts. This same CDR3 is encoded by further DNA sequences in the sample. The genes are TRBV28 and TRBJ2-5, with 8 bases fitting TRBD1. The CDR3 spans 15 residues. After removal of 6 bases from V and 2 bases from J, the junction contained 8 bases not matched to a gene. The V gene's germline CDR1 is MDHEN and CDR2 SYDVKM. The DNA for the CDR3 is TGTGCCAGCAGCCCCTGGACAGGGCGTCAAGAGACCCAGTACTTC. It encodes CASSPWTGRQETQYF.

This clone has ten or more counts. The CDR3 protein is CSARGDRGADTQYF. The DNA of the CDR3 is TGCAGTGCTAGAGGCGACAGGGGCGCAGATACGCAGTATTTT. The chain has TRBV20-1 and TRBJ2-3, with 8 bases lining up with TRBD1. This CDR3 region has 14 residues. V lost 1 base and J lost 4; bases outside the gene matches: 4. The germline CDR1 and CDR2 sequences are DFQATT and SNEGSKA (reference sequence).